The 20 T cell receptor beta chains below all came from one sample that was sequenced in a study of tumor-infiltrating lymphocytes in primary liver carcinoma. The study co-extracted DNA and RNA from roughly 20-30 mg of unsorted bulk tissue. With 500 ng total RNA as template and a constant-region primer, TCR beta cDNA was made. Three-round nested multiplex PCR performed with slightly modified ARM-PCR produced the TCR beta libraries. The first two PCR rounds used TRBV1-TRBV30 primers with a Cbeta primer, approximately 9 cycles each. In TCRdb, the multiplex PCR reads were re-called with MiXCR into one record per CDR3 protein. This table has approximately 120,000 distinct CDR3 sequences, 64% appearing once. The sample consisted of liver tumor tissue from sampling region 3. The subset here: tumor region T3, left-lateral pole. Source of these receptors: a woman aged 60-75 years with primary liver carcinoma and hepatitis B virus infection.

The CDR3 DNA follows: TGCAGTGTCGGACCAGTTGGGACTAAAGCTTTCTTT. It codes for CSVGPVGTKAFF. This chain joins TRBV29-1 and TRBJ1-1; tentatively, D is TRBD1 (5 bases). The CDR3 covers 12 residues. Germline V gene sequence: CDR1 SQVTM, CDR2 ANQGSEA.

The V call is TRBV7-9, the J call TRBJ2-3; 7 nucleotides match TRBD2. CDR3 length equals 16 residues. J lost 2 bases, V lost 4 bases, and 9 bases had no gene match. The germline V gene has CDR1 SEHNR and CDR2 FQNEAQ (reference sequence). This chain's CDR3 is CASSSRGGRNTDTQYF. DNA of the CDR3: TGTGCCAGCAGCTCCCGTGGCGGGAGAAACACAGATACGCAGTATTTT.

As for this clonotype: A much more abundant neighbour one base away suggests this may be a read error. The chain combines TRBV5-5 with TRBJ1-5, with D perhaps matching TRBD1 (6 bases). The V gene's germline CDR1 is SGHKS and CDR2 YYEKEE (reference sequence). The CDR3 sequence is 14 residues long. This chain's CDR3 is CASCLDTGNQPQHF. The CDR3 nucleotides are TGTGCCAGCTGCTTGGACACAGGGAATCAGCCCCAGCATTTT.

In this sample, this clonotype turned up a few times. This rearrangement joins TRBV5-1 to TRBJ1-4; D possibly corresponds to TRBD1 (5 bases). This CDR3 is 17 amino acids long. Trimming pared 2 bases from V and 0 bases from J, leaving 14 bases between. The germline V gene encodes CDR1 SGHRS and CDR2 YFSETQ. The CDR3 sequence is CASSFRGGATTNEKLFF. The CDR3 bases are TGCGCCAGCAGCTTCCGAGGAGGGGCAACAACTAATGAAAAACTGTTTTTT.

With regard to this clonotype: Possible read error: a much larger clone is one base away. The chain uses TRBV12-3 or TRBV12-4 and TRBJ1-4; 7 bases are shared with TRBD1. Germline trimming cut 11 bases from V and 3 bases from J; bases unmatched to any gene: 6. The CDR3 extends over 13 amino acids. This chain's CDR3 is CACGQAANEKLFF. The CDR3 DNA reads as TGTGCCTGCGGACAGGCTGCTAATGAAAAACTGTTTTTT.

Of note for this clonotype: Since the CDR3 does not end with the conserved phenylalanine or tryptophan, this likely comes from a read error. The V and J genes are TRBV29-1 and TRBJ2-3; a possible D gene is TRBD2 (5 bases). The germline CDR1 and CDR2 sequences are SQVTM and ANQGSEA. The ends were cut back, 1 base at V and 9 bases at J, with 11 bases in the middle. There are 12 residues in the CDR3. The CDR3: CSVEGAGDTQYL. CDR3 DNA sequence: TGCAGCGTTGAAGGGGCGGGCGACACGCAGTATTTA.

As to this clonotype: The junction departs from the called germline gene at one end, perhaps through a read error. The chain links TRBV11-2 to TRBJ1-1; the match to TRBD1 covers 9 bases. Germline V gives CDR1 SGHAT, CDR2 FQNNGV. The CDR3 contains 15 residues. The chain's CDR3 is CASSWGTGRNTEASF. In DNA, the CDR3 is TGTGCTAGCAGTTGGGGGACAGGGCGGAACACTGAAGCTTCCTTT.

The chain recombines TRBV12-3 or TRBV12-4 with TRBJ1-1, with D possibly being TRBD1 (5 bases). The CDR3 is 11 residues long. The V gene lost 3 bases and the J gene lost 13 bases, with 12 bases spanning the gap. The CDR3 DNA reads TGTGCCAGCAGTTTGGACGGGGGTGTTTTCTTT. It is translated as CASSLDGGVFF.

The sample holds many counts of this clonotype. The chain recombines TRBV13 with TRBJ2-7; 7 bases fit TRBD1. The germline V gene encodes CDR1 PRHDT and CDR2 FYEKMQ (reference sequence). Unmatched junction bases numbered 8, after V lost 5 bases and J lost 4 bases. The CDR3 contains 14 residues. The CDR3 DNA reads as TGTGCCAGCAGCGAGGACAGGAGAGCTTACGAGCAGTACTTC. Residues: CASSEDRRAYEQYF.

The sample holds many counts of this clonotype. The J gene is TRBJ2-5, the V gene TRBV29-1, with D perhaps TRBD1 (6 bases). CDR1 and CDR2 (germline): SQVTM, ANQGSEA. The CDR3 runs to 15 residues. With 7 bases removed from V and 2 bases from J, the gap between germline ends came to 20 bases. In DNA, the CDR3 is TGCAGCGCGGAATCAACAGGGAGAGGGCAAGAGACCCAGTACTTC. It codes for CSAESTGRGQETQYF.

On this clonotype: Its ends do not fully match the called genes, so a read error is possible. The V and J genes are TRBV11-3 and TRBJ2-1, with TRBD2 matching 7 bases. The CDR3 runs to 15 residues. The germline V gene encodes CDR1 SGHNT and CDR2 YENEEA. The CDR3 reads CASSLVGGSAGEQLF. The CDR3 nucleotides read TGTGCCAGCAGCTTAGTAGGCGGGAGTGCGGGTGAGCAGCTCTTC.

This clonotype appeared a few times. With a much larger clone just one base away, this may be a read error. The chain employs TRBV10-3 and TRBJ1-4; D is unresolved. The CDR3 is made up of 14 amino acids. Germline loops: CDR1 ENHRY, CDR2 SYGVKD. CDR3 residues: CVISERGTNEKLFF. The CDR3 DNA is TGTGTCATCAGTGAGCGGGGAACTAATGAAAAACTGTTTTTT.

This clonotype was seen only once. Compared with germline, one end of the junction differs, possibly owing to a read error. This chain connects TRBV4-1 to TRBJ1-1; D unclear. The length of the CDR3 is 16 residues. CDR1 and CDR2 from the germline V gene are MGHRA and YSYEKL. The CDR3 DNA reads as TGCGCTAGCAGCCGAGATGGGCAGTCCATGAACACTGAAGCTTTCTTT. The encoded protein is CASSRDGQSMNTEAFF.

J is TRBJ1-1 and V is TRBV21-1; TRBD1 was called by the table and not checked on the DNA. TRBV21-1 is reported as a pseudogene. This CDR3 contains 12 residues. The CDR3 DNA sequence: TGTGCCAGCAGCAACAGGGACACTGAAGCTTTCTTT. Translated: CASSNRDTEAFF.

The chain links TRBV5-6 to TRBJ2-1, with D tentatively TRBD2 (7 bases). The germline V and J ends were trimmed by 8 bases and 6 bases, with 27 bases remaining between them. This CDR3 comprises 17 residues. CDR1 and CDR2 from the germline V gene are SGHDT and YYEEEE. The CDR3: CASSPLGGASVLNEQFF. DNA for the CDR3: TGTGCCAGTAGCCCCCTGGGGGGGGCATCCGTTCTCAATGAGCAGTTCTTC.

Details on this clonotype: Relative to the germline gene, one junction end is altered; a read error may explain this. This chain links TRBV4-1 with TRBJ2-5, with 7 bases matching TRBD2. Germline loops: CDR1 MGHRA, CDR2 YSYEKL. This CDR3 comprises 17 residues. The CDR3 bases are TGCTCCAGCAGCCAAGAAATTGGGAGGGCTGGTTTTGAGACCCAGTACTTC. Protein product: CSSSQEIGRAGFETQYF.

Only one count was recorded for this clonotype. Being one base from a much bigger clone, this may be a read error. The chain employs TRBV10-1 and TRBJ2-2, with 7 nucleotides matching TRBD2. Germline V gene lookup returns CDR1 WNHNN and CDR2 SYGVQD (reference sequence). The CDR3 loop spans 13 amino acids. The CDR3 here is CASSAPDRGGLFF. In nucleotides, the CDR3 is TGCGCCAGCAGTGCCCCGGACCGCGGGGGGCTGTTTTTT.

With regard to this clonotype: This may be a read error, as it is one base from a much larger clone. The chain has TRBV2 and TRBJ2-7; 7 nucleotides line up with TRBD1. The CDR3 has 15 amino acids. Per the germline V gene, CDR1 is SNHLY and CDR2 is FYNNEI. CDR3 bases: TGTGCCACCAGTGAAAGTTCAGGGGGCTCCTACGAGCAGTACTTC. It encodes CATSESSGGSYEQYF.

With regard to this clonotype: The junction departs from germline at one end; a sequencing error may be responsible. The V call is TRBV11-2, the J call TRBJ2-4; TRBD2 aligns across 14 bases. This CDR3 region has 19 residues. The germline V gene encodes CDR1 SGHAT and CDR2 FQNNGV. The CDR3 reads CASSLDGLAGGQILNTQYF. CDR3 DNA: TGTGCCAGCAGCTTAGATGGACTAGCGGGAGGCCAGATCCTAAACACTCAGTACTTC.

This clonotype was seen many times. V usage is TRBV29-1 and J usage is TRBJ2-1; TRBD2 aligns across 9 bases. J lost 6 bases, V lost 5 bases, and 8 bases had no gene match. Germline-derived CDR1 and CDR2 are SQVTM and ANQGSEA. This CDR3 has 14 residues. CDR3 coding DNA: TGCAGCGTTAAACAGACTAGCGGCCTCAATGAGCAGTTCTTC. The encoded protein is CSVKQTSGLNEQFF.